The 2 T cell receptor beta chains below come from one sample, sequenced in a study of CD8+ T cells in alopecia areata. Isolated RNA was reverse transcribed into cDNA used as the sequencing template. Repertoires were generated with immunoSEQ multiplex PCR, while TCRdb's copy carries only in-frame clones and drops some. Of approximately 200,000 clones in the sample, more than 45% were seen once. Treatment meaning: oral pan-JAK inhibitor, 5-10 mg twice daily. The sample was CD4+ T cells sorted from blood, taken at week 24, from a patient treated with tofacitinib. These receptors came from a human donor with alopecia areata.

In its sample, this clone was seen a few times. The rearrangement links TRBV27 to TRBJ1-1; 9 bases agree with TRBD1. Germline values: CDR1 MNHEY, CDR2 SMNVEV (reference sequence). Germline trimming cut 5 bases from V and 7 bases from J; bases unmatched to any gene: 5. This CDR3 spans 13 amino acids. CDR3 DNA: TGTGCCAGCAGTCCCTGGACAGGGGATGAAGCTTTCTTT. It specifies CASSPWTGDEAFF.

The CDR3 sequence: CASSQDDRASQFF. CDR3 DNA: TGCGCCAGCAGCCAAGATGATAGGGCGAGTCAGTTCTTC. This chain joins TRBV4-3 and TRBJ2-1; D ambiguous. The germline gives CDR1 LGHNA, CDR2 YSLEER. This CDR3 has 13 amino acids. V dropped 0 bases and J dropped 13 bases, with 13 bases sitting between them.